One T cell receptor beta chain is described in this entry. Antigen specificity is unknown. These data belong to a study of T cells after posttransplantation cyclophosphamide. Study outcomes and limitations: Recipient CMV seropositivity and CMV reactivation strongly tracked TRB clonality. Skin or GI-infiltrating T cells shared few TRB sequences with blood. Later post-transplant blood repertoires were often dominated by donor CD8+ memory clones.

From germline, CDR1 is MNHEY and CDR2 SMNVEV (reference sequence). The V segment lost 11 bases and the J segment 5 bases; nucleotides outside the gene matches: 11. The CDR3 totals 14 residues. The data were produced by immunoSEQ multiplex PCR, yet TCRdb's version contains in-frame clones alone and is incomplete. Of 9,000 to 10,000 clones listed, approximately 87% are singletons. Control samples came 1 year after myeloablative marrow transplants with methotrexate plus calcineurin inhibitor. Specimen: PBMCs, collected after an allogeneic stem cell transplant with a calcineurin inhibitor and methotrexate. The V and J genes are TRBV27 and TRBJ2-1, with 8 bases lining up with TRBD2. The sequence came from a male patient aged 25 to 39 who received an allogeneic stem cell transplant from an unrelated donor, was CMV-positive, and had no GVHD. Some T cells may be provided by the graft donor. The CDR3 region has the DNA TGTGCCGCGGGTTTGCTAGCGGGTAACAATGAGCAGTTCTTC. Translation: CAAGLLAGNNEQFF.